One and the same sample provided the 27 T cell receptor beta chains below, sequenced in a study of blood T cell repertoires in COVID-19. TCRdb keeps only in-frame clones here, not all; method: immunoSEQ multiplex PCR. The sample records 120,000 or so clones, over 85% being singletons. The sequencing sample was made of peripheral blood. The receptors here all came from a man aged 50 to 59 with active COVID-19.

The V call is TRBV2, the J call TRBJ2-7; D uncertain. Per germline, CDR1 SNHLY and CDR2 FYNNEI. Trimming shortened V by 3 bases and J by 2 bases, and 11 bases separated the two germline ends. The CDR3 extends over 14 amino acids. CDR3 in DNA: TGTGCCAGCAGTGATGACTCAGTGGCCTACGAGCAGTACGTC. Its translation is CASSDDSVAYEQYV.

CDR3 DNA sequence: TGTGCTAGTGGACCCCCAGGGGGTCGGGAGCAGTACTTC. Residues: CASGPPGGREQYF. This chain links TRBV12-5 with TRBJ2-7, with 7 nucleotides matching TRBD1. Germline V gene lookup returns CDR1 LGHNT and CDR2 FRNRAP. The CDR3 contains 13 residues. The V segment lost 6 bases and the J segment 7 bases; nucleotides outside the gene matches: 9. Using reference TRBV12-5 and TRBJ2-7 for the parts outside the CDR3, the full variable domain is DARVTQTPRHKVTEMGQEVTMRCQPILGHNTVFWYRQTMMQGLELLAYFRNRAPLDDSGMPKDRFSAEMPDATLATLKIQPSEPRDSAVYFCASGPPGGREQYFGPGTRLTVT.

The CDR3 spells CASSLGDRDFTEAFF. The CDR3 DNA reads TGTGCCAGCAGCTTAGGGGACAGGGATTTCACTGAAGCTTTCTTT. V and J are TRBV7-8 and TRBJ1-1; 9 bases map to TRBD1. The CDR3 has 15 amino acids. Germline CDR1 and CDR2: SGHVS and FQNEAQ. Trimming took 1 base from V and 4 from J; bases not matched to a gene: 4.

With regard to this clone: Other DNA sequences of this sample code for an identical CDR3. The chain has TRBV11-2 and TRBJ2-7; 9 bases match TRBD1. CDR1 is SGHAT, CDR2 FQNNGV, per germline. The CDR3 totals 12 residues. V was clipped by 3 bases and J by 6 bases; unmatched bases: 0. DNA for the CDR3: TGTGCCAGCAGCTTGGACAGGGGCGAGCAGTACGTC. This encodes CASSLDRGEQYV.

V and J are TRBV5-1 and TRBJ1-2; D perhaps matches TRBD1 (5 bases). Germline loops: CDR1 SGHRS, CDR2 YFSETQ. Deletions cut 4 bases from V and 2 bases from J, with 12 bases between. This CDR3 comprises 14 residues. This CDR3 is CASSPGPTNYGYTF. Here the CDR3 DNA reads TGCGCCAGCAGCCCAGGGCCTACCAACTATGGCTACACCTTC. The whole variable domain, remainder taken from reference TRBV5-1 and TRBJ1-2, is KAGVTQTPRYLIKTRGQQVTLSCSPISGHRSVSWYQQTPGQGLQFLFEYFSETQRNKGNFPGRFSGRQFSNSRSEMNVSTLELGDSALYLCASSPGPTNYGYTFGSGTRLTVV.

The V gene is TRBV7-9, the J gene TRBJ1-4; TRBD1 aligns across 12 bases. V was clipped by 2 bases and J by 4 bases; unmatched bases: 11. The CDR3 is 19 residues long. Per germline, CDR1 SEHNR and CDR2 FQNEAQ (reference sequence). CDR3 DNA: TGTGCCAGCAGCTTATTCAGGGGACAGGGGGCTCTTGATAATGAAAAACTGTTTTTT. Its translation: CASSLFRGQGALDNEKLFF.

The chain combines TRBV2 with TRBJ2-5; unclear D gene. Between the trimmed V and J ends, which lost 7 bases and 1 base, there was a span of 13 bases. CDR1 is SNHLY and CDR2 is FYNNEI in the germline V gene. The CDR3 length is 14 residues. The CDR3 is CASTRSFGQETQYF. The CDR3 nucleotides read TGTGCCAGCACCCGAAGTTTCGGCCAAGAGACCCAGTACTTC.

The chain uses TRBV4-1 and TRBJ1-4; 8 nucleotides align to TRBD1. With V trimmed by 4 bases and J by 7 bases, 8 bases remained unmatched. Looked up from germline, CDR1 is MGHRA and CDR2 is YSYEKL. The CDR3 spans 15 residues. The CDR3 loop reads CASSREGTGGEKLFF. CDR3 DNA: TGCGCCAGCAGCCGGGAGGGGACAGGAGGTGAAAAACTGTTTTTT.

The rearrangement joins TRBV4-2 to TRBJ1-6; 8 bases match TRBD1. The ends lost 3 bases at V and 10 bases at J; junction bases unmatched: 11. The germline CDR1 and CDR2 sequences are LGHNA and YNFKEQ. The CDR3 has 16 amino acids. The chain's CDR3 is CASSQGGGTGGSPLHF. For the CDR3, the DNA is TGTGCCAGCAGCCAGGGGGGGGGCACAGGGGGATCACCCCTCCACTTT.

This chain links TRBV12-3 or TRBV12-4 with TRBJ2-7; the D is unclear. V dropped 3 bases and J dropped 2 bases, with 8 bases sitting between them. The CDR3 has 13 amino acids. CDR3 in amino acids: CASSFQVPYEQYF. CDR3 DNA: TGTGCCAGCAGTTTTCAGGTTCCCTACGAGCAGTACTTC.

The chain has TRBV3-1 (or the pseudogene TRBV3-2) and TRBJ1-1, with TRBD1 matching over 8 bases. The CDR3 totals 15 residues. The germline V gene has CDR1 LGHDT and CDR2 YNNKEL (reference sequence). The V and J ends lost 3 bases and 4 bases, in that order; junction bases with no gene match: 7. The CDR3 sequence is CASSQAGGAGTEAFF. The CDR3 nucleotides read TGTGCCAGCAGCCAGGCAGGGGGCGCCGGCACTGAAGCTTTCTTT.

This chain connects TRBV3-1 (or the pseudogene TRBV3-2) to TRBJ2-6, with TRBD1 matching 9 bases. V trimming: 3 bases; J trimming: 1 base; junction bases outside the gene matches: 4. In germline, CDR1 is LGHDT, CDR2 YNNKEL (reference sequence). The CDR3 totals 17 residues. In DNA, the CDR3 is TGTGCCAGCAGCCACACAGGGGGCGCGTCTGGGGCCAACGTCCTGACTTTC. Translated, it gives CASSHTGGASGANVLTF.

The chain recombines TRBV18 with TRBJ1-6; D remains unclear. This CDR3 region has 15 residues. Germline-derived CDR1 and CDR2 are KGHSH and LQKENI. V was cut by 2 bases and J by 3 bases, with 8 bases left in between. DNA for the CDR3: TGTGCCAGCTCACCAGATCGGGGCTATAATTCACCCCTCCACTTT. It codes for CASSPDRGYNSPLHF.

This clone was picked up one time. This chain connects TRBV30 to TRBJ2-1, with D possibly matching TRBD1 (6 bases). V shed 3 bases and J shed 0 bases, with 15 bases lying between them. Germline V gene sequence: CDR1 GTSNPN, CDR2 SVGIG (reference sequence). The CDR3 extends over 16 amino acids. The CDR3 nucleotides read TGTGCCTGGAGGGGGGCCGAGACTGCCTCCTACAATGAGCAGTTCTTC. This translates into CAWRGAETASYNEQFF. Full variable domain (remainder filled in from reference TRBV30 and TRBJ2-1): SQTIHQWPATLVQPVGSPLSLECTVEGTSNPNLYWYRQAAGRGLQLLFYSVGIGQISSEVPQNLSASRPQDRQFILSSKKLLLSDSGFYLCAWRGAETASYNEQFFGPGTRLTVL.

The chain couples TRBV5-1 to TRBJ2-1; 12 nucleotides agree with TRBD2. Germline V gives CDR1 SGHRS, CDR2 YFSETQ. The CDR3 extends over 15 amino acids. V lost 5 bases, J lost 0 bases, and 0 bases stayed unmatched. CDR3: CASRTSGSSYNEQFF. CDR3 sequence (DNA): TGCGCCAGCAGGACTAGCGGGAGCTCCTACAATGAGCAGTTCTTC. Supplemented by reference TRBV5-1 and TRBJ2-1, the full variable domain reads KAGVTQTPRYLIKTRGQQVTLSCSPISGHRSVSWYQQTPGQGLQFLFEYFSETQRNKGNFPGRFSGRQFSNSRSEMNVSTLELGDSALYLCASRTSGSSYNEQFFGPGTRLTVL.

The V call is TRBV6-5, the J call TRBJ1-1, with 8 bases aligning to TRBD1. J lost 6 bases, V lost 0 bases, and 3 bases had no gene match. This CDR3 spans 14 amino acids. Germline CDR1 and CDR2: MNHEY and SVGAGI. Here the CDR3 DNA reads TGTGCCAGCAGTTACTCGACAGGGGCTGCTGAAGCTTTCTTT. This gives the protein CASSYSTGAAEAFF.

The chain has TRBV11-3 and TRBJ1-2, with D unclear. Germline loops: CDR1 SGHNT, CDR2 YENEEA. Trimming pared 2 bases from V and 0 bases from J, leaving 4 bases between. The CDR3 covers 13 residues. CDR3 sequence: CASSLPANYGYTF. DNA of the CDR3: TGTGCCAGCAGCTTACCAGCTAACTATGGCTACACCTTC.

CDR3 coding DNA: TGTGCCAGCAGTGAGTGGAGGGATAGCAATCAGCCCCAGCATTTT. This encodes CASSEWRDSNQPQHF. V is TRBV6-1 and J is TRBJ1-5; D is undetermined. Germline V gene data show CDR1 as MNHNS and CDR2 as SASEGT. V was shortened by 3 bases and J by 0 bases, with 9 bases between the two germline ends. The CDR3 is 15 residues long.

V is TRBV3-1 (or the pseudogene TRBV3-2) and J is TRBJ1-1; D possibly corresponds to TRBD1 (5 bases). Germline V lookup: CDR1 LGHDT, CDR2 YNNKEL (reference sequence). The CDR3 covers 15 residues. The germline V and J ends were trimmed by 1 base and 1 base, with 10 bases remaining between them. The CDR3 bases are TGTGCCAGCAGCCAAGTCGGGGGGGGGAACACTGAAGCTTTCTTT. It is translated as CASSQVGGGNTEAFF.

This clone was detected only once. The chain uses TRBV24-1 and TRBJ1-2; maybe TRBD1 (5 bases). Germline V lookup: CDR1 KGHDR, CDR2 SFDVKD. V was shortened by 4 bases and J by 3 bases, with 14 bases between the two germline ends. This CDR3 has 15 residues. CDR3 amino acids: CATSDPSGGDYGYTF. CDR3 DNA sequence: TGTGCCACCAGTGACCCCAGCGGGGGGGACTATGGCTACACCTTC.

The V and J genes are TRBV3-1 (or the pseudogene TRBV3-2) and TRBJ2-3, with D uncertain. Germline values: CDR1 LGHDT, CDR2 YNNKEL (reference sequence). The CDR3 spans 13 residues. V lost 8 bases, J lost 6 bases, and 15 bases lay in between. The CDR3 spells CASWMLGVDTQYF. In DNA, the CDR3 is TGTGCCAGCTGGATGCTCGGAGTCGATACGCAGTATTTT.

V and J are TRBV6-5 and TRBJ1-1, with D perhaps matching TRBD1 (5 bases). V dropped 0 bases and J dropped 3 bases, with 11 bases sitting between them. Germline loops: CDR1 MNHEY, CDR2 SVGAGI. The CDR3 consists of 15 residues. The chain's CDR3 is CASSYSSREDTEAFF. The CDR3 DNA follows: TGTGCCAGCAGTTACTCGAGCAGGGAGGACACTGAAGCTTTCTTT.

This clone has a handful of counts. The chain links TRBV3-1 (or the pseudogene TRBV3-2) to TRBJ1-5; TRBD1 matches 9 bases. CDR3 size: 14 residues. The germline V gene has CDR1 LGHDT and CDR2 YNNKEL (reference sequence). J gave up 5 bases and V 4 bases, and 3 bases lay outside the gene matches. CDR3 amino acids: CASSRDRGYQPQHF. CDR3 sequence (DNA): TGTGCCAGCAGCCGCGACAGGGGGTATCAGCCCCAGCATTTT.

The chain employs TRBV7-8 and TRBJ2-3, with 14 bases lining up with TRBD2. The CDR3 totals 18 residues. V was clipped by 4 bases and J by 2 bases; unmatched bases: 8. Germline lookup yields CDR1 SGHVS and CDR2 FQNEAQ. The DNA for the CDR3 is TGTGCCAGCAGCTCCGGACTAGCGGGAGGTCGGTCCACAGATACGCAGTATTTT. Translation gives CASSSGLAGGRSTDTQYF.

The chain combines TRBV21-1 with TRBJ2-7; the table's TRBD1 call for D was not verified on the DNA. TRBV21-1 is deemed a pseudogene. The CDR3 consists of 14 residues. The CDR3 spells CASSKETRAYEQYV. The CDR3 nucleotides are TGTGCCAGCAGCAAAGAGACCAGGGCCTACGAGCAGTACGTC.

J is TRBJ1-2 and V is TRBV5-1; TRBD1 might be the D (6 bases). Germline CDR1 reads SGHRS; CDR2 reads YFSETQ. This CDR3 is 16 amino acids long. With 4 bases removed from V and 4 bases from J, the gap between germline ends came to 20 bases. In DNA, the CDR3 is TGCGCCAGCAGCCCAACCGAGGGGGAGAGGTTCTATGGCTACACCTTC. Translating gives CASSPTEGERFYGYTF.

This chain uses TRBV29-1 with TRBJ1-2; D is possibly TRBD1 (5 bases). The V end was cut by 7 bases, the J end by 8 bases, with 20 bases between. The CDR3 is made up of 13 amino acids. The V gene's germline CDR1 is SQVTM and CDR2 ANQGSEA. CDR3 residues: CSAMGGAAGGYTF. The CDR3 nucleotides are TGCAGCGCCATGGGCGGGGCGGCGGGCGGCTACACCTTC.